Presented here are 14 T cell receptor beta chains from one specimen sequenced in a study of T-cell memory formation after mild COVID-19 (dated by TCRdb to about 2021). Libraries were prepared through 5' RACE. TCRdb lists the instrument as Illumina NovaSeq 6000. The public sequencing data were trimmed at Q25 with fastp and processed into clonotypes with MiXCR by TCRdb, which kept only in-frame beta chains. Rows with a matching CDR3 protein are joined into one entry that keeps the most common DNA and genes. This sample is represented by 400,000 or so distinct CDR3 sequences; around a fifth of them were singletons. Under 15% of the sample is in the top ten clones. The sequenced material came from PBMCs or a T cell subset sorted from them (not recorded which). The receptors here all came from an adult woman who had mild COVID-19 (a few samples of this study predate the infection). The sample titles of this study are shuffled in the database, so cell type and time point are left out; the donor was told from shared clones.

The V and J genes are TRBV13 and TRBJ2-1; D gene unclear. The germline V gene encodes CDR1 PRHDT and CDR2 FYEKMQ (reference sequence). This CDR3 has 15 residues. The V end lost 5 bases, the J end lost 3 bases, and 14 bases lay between the germline ends. In DNA form, the CDR3 reads TGTGCCAGCAGCCCCGGGTCGCCTGGCTACAATGAGCAGTTCTTC. Translated: CASSPGSPGYNEQFF. Complete variable domain (other parts from reference TRBV13 and TRBJ2-1): AAGVIQSPRHLIKEKRETATLKCYPIPRHDTVYWYQQGPGQDPQFLISFYEKMQSDKGSIPDRFSAQQFSDYHSELNMSSLELGDSALYFCASSPGSPGYNEQFFGPGTRLTVL.

Many counts were recorded for this clonotype. The rearrangement uses TRBV7-9 and TRBJ1-2; D call uncertain. CDR1 is SEHNR and CDR2 is FQNEAQ in the germline V gene (reference sequence). Trimming removed 5 bases from V and 7 bases from J, with 14 bases in between. The CDR3 length is 13 residues. DNA of the CDR3: TGTGCCAGCAGCCCCCGGAGGGTTGGTGGCTACACCTTC. Translation: CASSPRRVGGYTF.

This clonotype was seen a few times. This chain connects TRBV4-3 to TRBJ2-1; tentatively, D is TRBD1 (6 bases). The germline gives CDR1 LGHNA, CDR2 YSLEER. V lost 1 base and J lost 7, with 14 bases in between. The CDR3 is 15 residues long. This chain's CDR3 is CASSQGQDARNEQFF. In DNA, the CDR3 is TGCGCCAGCAGCCAAGGACAGGACGCAAGGAATGAGCAGTTCTTC.

This clonotype has more than one count but fewer than ten. The chain joins TRBV4-2 to TRBJ2-2; 8 bases agree with TRBD1. This CDR3 is 17 amino acids long. V lost 2 bases to trimming and J lost 6 bases; unmatched junction nucleotides: 11. Germline V CDR1 and CDR2: LGHNA, YNFKEQ. The CDR3 here is CASSQLTGGSWAGELFF. DNA of the CDR3: TGTGCCAGCAGCCAACTTACAGGGGGAAGTTGGGCCGGGGAGCTGTTTTTT.

This clonotype was counted between two and nine times. The chain links TRBV7-9 to TRBJ1-2, with D perhaps TRBD1 (5 bases). Between the trimmed V and J ends, which lost 8 bases and 4 bases, there was a span of 23 bases. CDR3 size: 16 residues. CDR1 and CDR2 (germline): SEHNR, FQNEAQ (reference sequence). Here the CDR3 reads CASLADRGALTYGYTF. CDR3 DNA: TGTGCCAGCCTGGCGGATAGGGGTGCTCTCACCTATGGCTACACCTTC.

This clonotype occurred many times. The J gene is TRBJ1-1, the V gene TRBV6-2 or TRBV6-3; no reliable D call. The CDR3 spans 14 residues. Germline V lookup: CDR1 MNHEY, CDR2 SVGEGT. The V end lost 2 bases, the J end lost 1 base, and 8 bases lay between the germline ends. The CDR3: CASSYTHSNTEAFF. The CDR3 coding sequence is TGTGCCAGCAGTTACACTCACTCGAACACTGAAGCTTTCTTT.

Worth noting for this clonotype: Given a much more abundant clone one base away, this may be a read error. This chain uses TRBV12-3 or TRBV12-4 with TRBJ1-5, with D uncertain. The CDR3 loop spans 13 amino acids. The chain's CDR3 is CASSFRLNHPQHF. Here the CDR3 DNA reads TGTGCCAGCAGTTTCAGGTTAAATCACCCCCAGCATTTT.

This sequence joins TRBV15 and TRBJ2-5; D possibly matches TRBD1 or TRBD2 (6 bases each). In germline, CDR1 is LNHNV, CDR2 YYDKDF (reference sequence). The length of the CDR3 is 14 residues. V dropped 8 bases and J dropped 4 bases, with 17 bases sitting between them. The CDR3 DNA sequence: TGTGCCACCGCGAGACCGGGGGCCGGAGAGACCCAGTACTTC. Translation gives CATARPGAGETQYF.

This clonotype was detected a few times. The V gene is TRBV6-2 or TRBV6-3, the J gene TRBJ1-4; no definite D call. Germline V gives CDR1 MNHEY, CDR2 SVGEGT. CDR3 size: 15 residues. V lost 6 bases, J lost 8 bases, and 19 bases lay in between. CDR3 nucleotide sequence: TGTGCCAGCAGACGTCCGGGGAGATCGCGCGAAAAACTGTTTTTT. Its translation is CASRRPGRSREKLFF.

The chain joins TRBV12-3 or TRBV12-4 to TRBJ2-7; weak D call: TRBD1 (6 bases). V was cut by 1 base and J by 6 bases, with 13 bases left in between. This CDR3 has 14 amino acids. The DNA for the CDR3 is TGTGCCAGCAGTTTAGGCCAGCAGGGGCGCGAGCAGTACTTC. Translation gives CASSLGQQGREQYF.

This chain uses TRBV29-1 with TRBJ2-1, with D possibly matching TRBD2 (6 bases). Germline assignment: CDR1 SQVTM and CDR2 ANQGSEA. There are 11 residues in the CDR3. Trimming left V 4 bases short and J 9 bases short, with 10 bases between. In DNA form, the CDR3 reads TGCAGCGTTGGGGCGGGAAGTGAGCAGTTCTTC. Translated: CSVGAGSEQFF.

Ten or more counts support this clonotype. This chain joins TRBV24-1 and TRBJ2-5; D is uncertain. The CDR3 sequence is 11 residues long. Trimming shortened V by 1 base and J by 5 bases, and 1 base separated the two germline ends. Looked up from germline, CDR1 is KGHDR and CDR2 is SFDVKD. In nucleotides, the CDR3 is TGTGCCACCAGTGATTTTGAGACCCAGTACTTC. This sequence encodes CATSDFETQYF.

This clonotype was seen a few times. The chain uses TRBV18 and TRBJ2-7; TRBD2 matches 7 bases. The CDR3 is 15 residues long. Per the germline V gene, CDR1 is KGHSH and CDR2 is LQKENI. Unmatched junction bases numbered 4, after V lost 0 bases and J lost 2 bases. The CDR3: CASSPPAGDPYEQYF. CDR3 coding DNA: TGTGCCAGCTCACCACCGGCGGGGGACCCCTACGAGCAGTACTTC.

This rearrangement joins TRBV29-1 to TRBJ2-3, with 8 bases aligning to TRBD1. The J segment lost 3 bases and the V segment lost 6 bases, leaving 11 bases of the junction unmatched. The CDR3 runs 15 residues. The germline V gene encodes CDR1 SQVTM and CDR2 ANQGSEA. CDR3 protein: CSVASGGQGTDTQYF. The DNA for the CDR3 is TGCAGCGTCGCCTCAGGGGGCCAGGGGACAGATACGCAGTATTTT.